The clone carrying this T cell receptor beta chain appeared once. Its antigen is unknown. This sample is part of a study of long-term antiretroviral therapy in people with HIV. Survey-level resolution applied to immunoSEQ assay v3.0. The data were produced by immunoSEQ multiplex PCR, yet TCRdb's version contains in-frame clones alone and is incomplete. The data contain 14,000 or so clones, roughly 84% of them singletons. V shed 0 bases and J shed 1 base, with 7 bases lying between them. CDR3 size: 14 residues. CDR1 and CDR2 (germline): MGHRA, YSYEKL. Study conclusions and caveats: Blood, drawn from about 2004 to 2018, may reflect older ART regimens.

The receptor comes from a man between 25 and 39 years old with HIV. The chain combines TRBV4-1 with TRBJ2-7; D is uncertain. The specimen comprised unsorted PBMCs, sampled 0.4 years after starting antiretroviral therapy. CDR3 amino acids: CASSQESFSYEQYF. DNA for the CDR3: TGCGCCAGCAGCCAAGAATCCTTTTCCTACGAGCAGTACTTC.